This note documents a single TCR beta chain sequence. The antigen is unknown. V shed 2 bases and J 4 bases; nucleotides not matched to a gene: 17. Germline CDR1 reads MGHDK; CDR2 reads SYGVNS. CDR3 size: 19 residues. The sample originates from a study of T-cell reconstitution after alpha-beta-depleted transplantation in children. General study points: Most T-cell counts and diversity one year after the transplant came from T cells that were newly produced.

TCRbeta library preparation incorporated unique molecular identifiers. One entry per CDR3 protein results from TCRdb running MiXCR on the PCR reads. The sample lists approximately 110,000 distinct CDR3 sequences, 10% occurring once. The V call is TRBV25-1, the J call TRBJ2-3, with 8 bases fitting TRBD2. The sequence was collected from a boy aged 2 to 9 with acute lymphoblastic leukemia, due to receive a stem cell transplant. The sequences come from PBMCs, collected before TCRalphabeta/CD19-depleted stem cell transplant. CDR3 bases: TGTGCCAGCAGTGAACTTAATGAGAGGGAGCGGGAGCTGGCAGATACGCAGTATTTT. Translation: CASSELNERERELADTQYF.